Listed below are T cell receptor beta chains from one sample, sequenced in a study of CD8+CD57+ T cells in acquired aplastic anemia. A single record per CDR3 protein comes from TCRdb applying MiXCR to the reads. The table lists about 150,000 distinct CDR3 sequences, approximately 52% of them singletons. The sequenced sample consisted of sorted CD4+, CD8+, or CD8+CD57+ T cells (not recorded which) from PBMCs. These receptors originate from a human donor with aplastic anemia. The CDR3 runs from the conserved cysteine through the conserved F or W. Fields, in order: clone size, J gene, D gene, CDR3 length, V gene, CDR3 protein, CDR3 DNA. The D gene is left open where the match is weak. Not all rows give a size; the values are once, few, many and, for expanded clones, a class.

>NA|TRBJ2-7|NA|12|TRBV29-1
CSAQGPQVEQYF
TGCAGCGCCCAAGGGCCTCAAGTAGAGCAGTACTTC
>many|TRBJ1-1|TRBD1|13|TRBV9
CASSARQGSEAFF
TGTGCCAGCAGCGCTAGACAGGGGTCTGAAGCTTTCTTT
>NA|TRBJ2-3|NA|15|TRBV29-1
CSVGGGGFDTDTQYF
TGCAGCGTTGGTGGAGGGGGGTTTGACACAGATACGCAGTATTTT
>once|TRBJ2-3|TRBD2|14|TRBV5-1
CASTFLAGEDTQYF
TGCGCCAGCACCTTTTTAGCGGGAGAAGATACGCAGTATTTT
>few|TRBJ1-2|NA|15|TRBV25-1
CASSESEKLFYGYTF
TGTGCCAGCAGTGAATCAGAAAAGCTCTTCTATGGCTACACCTTC
>NA|TRBJ2-1|TRBD2|14|TRBV29-1
CSVDGQRGYNEQFF
TGCAGCGTTGATGGCCAGCGGGGATACAATGAGCAGTTCTTC
>once|TRBJ1-1|NA|13|TRBV20-1
CSAYRILGTEAFF
TGCAGTGCTTACAGGATACTAGGCACTGAAGCTTTCTTT
>many|TRBJ1-3|NA|12|TRBV12-3/TRBV12-4
CASSFNGNTIYF
TGTGCCAGCAGTTTCAACGGAAACACCATATATTTT
>many|TRBJ1-1|NA|16|TRBV6-5
CASSSLSEGMNTEAFF
TGTGCCAGCAGTTCTCTGTCCGAAGGCATGAACACTGAAGCTTTCTTT
>NA|TRBJ1-5|NA|19|TRBV6-2/TRBV6-3
CASSYSNPSRRVSNQPQHF
TGTGCCAGCAGTTACTCGAACCCCTCTCGCAGGGTTAGCAATCAGCCCCAGCATTTT
>many|TRBJ1-2|NA|16|TRBV12-3/TRBV12-4
CASTTLGLGRRYGYTF
TGTGCCAGCACCACTTTGGGCCTCGGACGGCGCTATGGCTACACCTTC
>many|TRBJ2-3|TRBD2|16|TRBV9
CASSELAAHSTDTQYF
TGTGCCAGCAGCGAGCTAGCGGCGCATTCCACAGATACGCAGTATTTT
>NA|TRBJ2-1|TRBD2|15|TRBV4-1
CASSHRASGVHEQFF
TGCGCCAGCAGCCACCGGGCTAGCGGGGTCCATGAGCAGTTCTTC
>NA|TRBJ1-2|TRBD1|13|TRBV20-1
CSAWVGTGGGYTF
TGCAGTGCTTGGGTAGGGACAGGGGGCGGCTACACCTTC
>NA|TRBJ2-5|NA|16|TRBV7-8
CASSLRRVETQETQYF
TGTGCCAGCAGCTTACGGCGGGTCGAAACTCAAGAGACCCAGTACTTC
>NA|TRBJ2-5|NA|13|TRBV20-1
CSAHPQVEETQYF
TGCAGTGCTCATCCCCAGGTCGAAGAGACCCAGTACTTC
>many|TRBJ1-4|NA|14|TRBV4-3
CASSASRSNEKLFF
TGCGCCAGCAGCGCTAGCCGCTCTAATGAAAAACTGTTTTTT
>NA|TRBJ1-6|NA|13|TRBV19
CASRNLLRSPLHF
TGTGCCAGTAGAAACTTGCTAAGATCACCCCTCCACTTT
>NA|TRBJ1-2|NA|15|TRBV10-3
CASSSPSAGWYGYTF
TGTGCCAGCAGTTCTCCTTCGGCAGGGTGGTATGGCTACACCTTC
>NA|TRBJ1-2|TRBD1|13|TRBV19
CASSMTGTSDYTF
TGTGCCAGTAGTATGACAGGGACCTCTGACTACACCTTC
>NA|TRBJ2-2|TRBD1|15|TRBV2
CASSVTGGMAGELFF
TGTGCCAGCAGTGTGACAGGGGGCATGGCCGGGGAGCTGTTTTTT
>many|TRBJ2-7|NA|15|TRBV4-2
CASSQGGTVGREQYF
TGTGCCAGCAGCCAAGGCGGGACAGTCGGACGCGAGCAGTACTTC
>NA|TRBJ2-5|NA|16|TRBV20-1
CSARDQALAHQETQYF
TGCAGTGCTAGAGATCAAGCGCTAGCGCACCAAGAGACCCAGTACTTC
>many|TRBJ1-2|TRBD1|15|TRBV5-6
CASSLPTGSGYGYTF
TGTGCCAGCAGCTTGCCGACAGGGTCTGGCTATGGCTACACCTTC
>NA|TRBJ1-2|TRBD1|15|TRBV20-1
CSATLQGAMERGYTF
TGCAGTGCTACTTTACAGGGGGCAATGGAGCGTGGCTACACCTTC
>NA|TRBJ2-2|NA|13|TRBV25-1
CASSDEEVGELFF
TGTGCCAGCAGTGATGAGGAAGTCGGGGAGCTGTTTTTT
>NA|TRBJ1-2|NA|15|TRBV29-1
CSVELDTEINYGYTF
TGCAGCGTTGAATTAGACACAGAGATAAACTATGGCTACACCTTC
>many|TRBJ1-5|NA|13|TRBV4-1
CASSHSREQPQHF
TGCGCCAGCAGCCATAGCAGGGAGCAGCCCCAGCATTTT
>NA|TRBJ1-1|NA|13|TRBV5-8
CASRQGRNTEAFF
TGTGCCAGCAGACAGGGTCGGAACACTGAAGCTTTCTTT
>NA|TRBJ2-1|TRBD2|14|TRBV20-1
CSASFLAGGNEQFF
TGCAGTGCTAGCTTCCTAGCGGGGGGAAATGAGCAGTTCTTC
>NA|TRBJ1-2|NA|12|TRBV2
CASSTANYGYTF
TGTGCCAGCAGTACAGCGAACTATGGCTACACCTTC
>NA|TRBJ2-1|NA|14|TRBV11-1
CASSLATDNNEQFF
TGTGCCAGCAGCTTAGCGACAGATAACAATGAGCAGTTCTTC
>NA|TRBJ2-3|NA|13|TRBV20-1
CSASRSNTDTQYF
TGCAGTGCTAGCCGCTCAAACACAGATACGCAGTATTTT
>NA|TRBJ2-1|TRBD2|15|TRBV29-1
CSVEGLAGGFHEQFF
TGCAGCGTTGAGGGACTAGCGGGGGGTTTCCATGAGCAGTTCTTC
>many|TRBJ1-6|NA|15|TRBV11-1
CASSPESSYNSPLHF
TGTGCCAGCAGCCCAGAGAGCTCCTATAATTCACCCCTCCACTTT
>NA|TRBJ2-5|NA|13|TRBV7-3
CASSLTGKETQYF
TGTGCCAGCAGCTTAACGGGGAAAGAGACCCAGTACTTC
>once|TRBJ2-7|TRBD1|15|TRBV5-1
CASSLQGMGPYEQYF
TGCGCCAGCAGCTTACAGGGGATGGGGCCCTACGAGCAGTACTTC
>NA|TRBJ1-1|NA|12|TRBV29-1
CSARIQVTEAFF
TGCAGCGCAAGAATCCAGGTGACTGAAGCTTTCTTT
>few|TRBJ1-2|TRBD1|13|TRBV29-1
CSVEDDGTARYTF
TGCAGCGTTGAAGATGACGGGACAGCCCGCTACACCTTC
>NA|TRBJ2-7|TRBD1|16|TRBV9
CASSGTQTGGIYEQYF
TGTGCCAGCAGCGGGACACAGACAGGGGGAATCTACGAGCAGTACTTC
>many|TRBJ1-4|TRBD1|16|TRBV11-1
CASSLPGGQGNEKLFF
TGTGCCAGCAGCTTGCCTGGGGGACAGGGTAATGAAAAACTGTTTTTT
>many|TRBJ2-7|NA|14|TRBV11-3
CASSRRTEGYEQYF
TGTGCCAGCAGCCGGAGGACAGAGGGGTACGAGCAGTACTTC
>NA|TRBJ2-1|TRBD1|15|TRBV24-1
CATSDSGTVDNEQFF
TGTGCCACCAGTGATTCGGGGACAGTGGACAATGAGCAGTTCTTC
>NA|TRBJ2-7|NA|14|TRBV7-9
CASSLVPQGAEQYF
TGTGCCAGCAGCTTAGTTCCCCAGGGTGCCGAGCAGTACTTC
>many|TRBJ2-3|TRBD2|14|TRBV2
CASIGAGVADTQYF
TGTGCCAGCATAGGAGCGGGAGTTGCGGATACGCAGTATTTT
>NA|TRBJ2-5|NA|18|TRBV11-1
CASSLDSSLKDYQETQYF
TGTGCCAGCAGCTTAGATAGCAGCCTCAAGGACTACCAAGAGACCCAGTACTTC
>many|TRBJ2-7|TRBD2|14|TRBV7-8
CASSLVRGVGEQYF
TGTGCCAGCAGCTTAGTACGGGGGGTTGGCGAGCAGTACTTC
>NA|TRBJ2-1|NA|16|TRBV6-2/TRBV6-3
CASSYSQGGYYNEQFF
TGTGCCAGCAGTTACTCACAGGGAGGGTACTACAATGAGCAGTTCTTC
>NA|TRBJ2-7|TRBD1|15|TRBV5-6
CASSPSGTGAREQYF
TGTGCCAGCAGCCCTTCGGGGACAGGGGCACGGGAGCAGTACTTC
>NA|TRBJ2-3|NA|15|TRBV20-1
CSATVGSGGSDTQYF
TGCAGTGCTACCGTTGGGTCAGGGGGGTCAGATACGCAGTATTTT
>NA|TRBJ2-1|NA|11|TRBV18
CASSPVYEQFF
TGTGCCAGCTCACCTGTCTATGAGCAGTTCTTC
>NA|TRBJ2-7|TRBD1|13|TRBV2
CASSLTGDDEQYF
TGTGCCAGCAGCTTGACAGGGGATGACGAGCAGTACTTC
>NA|TRBJ2-2|TRBD1|15|TRBV27
CASSIRQGGTGELFF
TGTGCCAGCAGTATCCGACAGGGGGGGACCGGGGAGCTGTTTTTT